A single sample gave rise to the 17 T cell receptor beta chains below, sequenced in a study of Graves' ophthalmopathy and Graves' hyperthyroidism. RNA transcripts provided the template for amplifying TCR beta CDR3 regions. Following a first-round RT-PCR that used HTBI primers, a second-round multiplex PCR was carried out. TCRdb passed the multiplex PCR reads through MiXCR, listing each CDR3 protein once. The data contain over a million distinct CDR3 sequences, roughly 35% of them singletons. The sequencing input was peripheral blood or thyroid tissue (not recorded which). The source is an adult man with Graves' hyperthyroidism.

A remark on this clonotype: A read error is possible here, since a much larger clone lies one base away. The chain has TRBV2 and TRBJ1-2; 8 nucleotides match TRBD1. Germline lookup yields CDR1 SNHLY and CDR2 FYNNEI. This CDR3 has 13 residues. The DNA for the CDR3 is TGTGCCAGCACGGGGGGACAGGTTTTTGGCCACACCTTC. This sequence encodes CASTGGQVFGHTF. Combining the CDR3 with reference TRBV2 and TRBJ1-2 gives the whole variable domain EPEVTQTPSHQVTQMGQEVILRCVPISNHLYFYWYRQILGQKVEFLVSFYNNEISEKSEIFDDQFSVERPDGSNFTLKIRSTKLEDSAMYFCASTGGQVFGHTFGSGTRLTVV.

V and J are TRBV27 and TRBJ2-7; 10 bases are a match to TRBD1. This CDR3 has 16 residues. Per germline, CDR1 MNHEY and CDR2 SMNVEV (reference sequence). The junction had 14 bases not matched to a gene; V was cut back by 5 bases and J by 7 bases. This chain's CDR3 is CASSPIVGQGPGEQYF. The CDR3 DNA is TGTGCCAGCAGTCCTATAGTGGGACAGGGGCCGGGGGAGCAGTACTTC.

This clonotype has only a few counts. It may be a read error: a sequence one base away is much more abundant. The V and J genes are TRBV10-3 and TRBJ2-5; D call uncertain. CDR1 ENHRY and CDR2 SYGVKD come from the germline V gene. The CDR3 is 13 amino acids. CDR3 coding DNA: TGTGCCATCAGTGAGTCTCCTCAAGAGGCCCAGTACTTC. Translated: CAISESPQEAQYF.

This chain links TRBV7-8 with TRBJ1-3, with no clear D. The CDR3 loop spans 15 amino acids. Trimming removed 1 base from V and 1 base from J, with 8 bases in between. Germline V gene lookup returns CDR1 SGHVS and CDR2 FQNEAQ. For the CDR3, the DNA is TGTGCCAGCAGCTTAGATCCGGGATCTGGAAACACCATATATTTT. It codes for CASSLDPGSGNTIYF.

V usage is TRBV24-1 and J usage is TRBJ1-1, with D tentatively TRBD1 (5 bases). In germline, CDR1 is KGHDR, CDR2 SFDVKD. The V gene lost 6 bases and the J gene lost 6 bases, with 16 bases spanning the gap. The CDR3 length is 14 residues. CDR3 sequence: CATSRGPFDAEAFF. For the CDR3, the DNA is TGTGCCACCAGTCGGGGACCGTTTGACGCTGAAGCTTTCTTT.

Turning to this clonotype: The junction differs from germline at one of its ends, possibly a read error. This rearrangement joins TRBV2 to TRBJ2-7; D gene ambiguous. Germline CDR1 is SNHLY and CDR2 is FYNNEI. The CDR3 contains 10 residues. CDR3 nucleotide sequence: TGTGCCAGCAGTGTTCTAGAGCTGTACTTC. Its translation is CASSVLELYF. The variable domain in full, completed from reference TRBV2 and TRBJ2-7, reads EPEVTQTPSHQVTQMGQEVILRCVPISNHLYFYWYRQILGQKVEFLVSFYNNEISEKSEIFDDQFSVERPDGSNFTLKIRSTKLEDSAMYFCASSVLELYFGPGTRLTVT.

With regard to this clonotype: The junction departs from germline at one end; a sequencing error may be responsible. V and J are TRBV25-1 and TRBJ1-1; no firm D call. Germline V CDR1 and CDR2: MGHDK, SYGVNS. The CDR3 has 15 residues. This CDR3 is CASSTKVRLNTEAVF. Here the CDR3 DNA reads TGTGCCAGCAGCACCAAGGTCAGGCTGAACACTGAAGCTGTCTTT.

The chain combines TRBV15 with TRBJ1-5; D is perhaps TRBD1 (6 bases). The CDR3 covers 16 residues. V gave up 1 base and J gave up 4 bases, with 14 bases separating them. Germline CDR1 and CDR2: LNHNV and YYDKDF (reference sequence). CDR3 in DNA: TGTGCCACCAGCAGAGTAGGGGTGGGGGCGAATCAGCCCCAGCATTTT. Translating it yields CATSRVGVGANQPQHF.

The chain uses TRBV20-1 and TRBJ1-4; the match to TRBD1 covers 9 bases. The germline V gene has CDR1 DFQATT and CDR2 SNEGSKA (reference sequence). J gave up 7 bases and V 6 bases, and 9 bases lay outside the gene matches. The CDR3 is 14 residues long. The CDR3 loop reads CSAQTGGVGEKLFF. For the CDR3, the DNA is TGCAGTGCGCAGACAGGGGGTGTGGGTGAAAAACTGTTTTTT.

For this clonotype: Because the CDR3 is missing its conserved closing phenylalanine or tryptophan, this is likely a read error. The chain recombines TRBV7-2 with TRBJ2-7; 8 positions agree with TRBD1. Germline V gene sequence: CDR1 SGHTA, CDR2 FQGNSA. CDR3 length equals 14 residues. J gave up 6 bases and V 6 bases, and 10 bases lay outside the gene matches. The CDR3 here is CASSFADRGPEQYS. CDR3 coding DNA: TGTGCCAGCAGTTTTGCCGACAGGGGACCCGAGCAGTACTCC.

V usage is TRBV2 and J usage is TRBJ1-3, with a possible D match to TRBD1 (6 bases). The V gene's germline CDR1 is SNHLY and CDR2 FYNNEI. Trimming took 6 bases from V and 2 from J, leaving 14 bases between them. The CDR3 is made up of 15 amino acids. In nucleotides, the CDR3 is TGTGCCAGCAGCTCCACAGGGAACCCTGGAAACACCATATATTTT. Residues: CASSSTGNPGNTIYF.

In this sample, this clonotype turned up a few times. The chain carries TRBV12-3 or TRBV12-4 and TRBJ1-1, with D uncertain. This CDR3 region has 15 residues. The germline V and J ends were trimmed by 6 bases and 0 bases, with 14 bases remaining between them. CDR3 sequence reads: CASSEVVELNTEAFF. The CDR3 coding sequence is TGTGCCAGCAGCGAAGTGGTAGAGTTGAACACTGAAGCTTTCTTT.

CDR3 coding DNA: TGTGCCAGCAGGTCTGGGACAGGGGGCCGTGAGACCCAGTACTTC. It codes for CASRSGTGGRETQYF. The rearrangement joins TRBV7-8 to TRBJ2-5, with 12 bases matching TRBD1. Germline-derived CDR1 and CDR2 are SGHVS and FQNEAQ. Trimming took 6 bases from V and 5 from J; bases not matched to a gene: 7. This CDR3 has 15 residues.

This clonotype has ten or more counts. The rearrangement uses TRBV29-1 and TRBJ2-5; 10 bases are shared with TRBD1. After removal of 6 bases from V and 5 bases from J, the junction contained 12 bases not matched to a gene. The CDR3 is made up of 15 amino acids. Germline CDR1 SQVTM, CDR2 ANQGSEA. In DNA, the CDR3 is TGCAGCGTCAATCGACAGGGGGCATCACGGGAGACCCAGTACTTC. Its protein product is CSVNRQGASRETQYF.

This clonotype was observed many times. The V call is TRBV4-3, the J call TRBJ1-4; perhaps TRBD1 as D (6 bases). The CDR3 spans 14 residues. CDR1 and CDR2 (germline): LGHNA, YSLEER. The V end was cut by 4 bases, the J end by 6 bases, with 12 bases between. The CDR3 bases are TGCGCCAGCAGCCGAGGGACATTGGATGAAAAACTGTTTTTT. Encoded protein: CASSRGTLDEKLFF.

The gene calls are TRBV29-1 and TRBJ1-2, with D possibly being TRBD1 (6 bases). Trimming cost V 8 bases and J 0 bases, with 19 bases left between them. Germline values: CDR1 SQVTM, CDR2 ANQGSEA. CDR3 length: 15 amino acids. The CDR3 loop reads CSSGGSGHPNYGYTF. CDR3 nucleotide sequence: TGCAGCTCCGGCGGTTCGGGACACCCTAACTATGGCTACACCTTC.

At least ten counts were recorded for this clonotype. The rearrangement links TRBV12-3 or TRBV12-4 to TRBJ1-6; no clear D gene. Between the trimmed V and J ends, which lost 6 bases and 10 bases, there was a span of 13 bases. The CDR3 spans 13 residues. CDR3 DNA: TGTGCCAGCAGCGCCCCGGGTGTCTCACCCCTCCACTTT. It translates to CASSAPGVSPLHF.